This note documents a single TCR beta chain sequence. Its antigen remains undetermined. No much larger clonotype is one base removed from it; base qualities were not supplied. The data originate from a study of T cell responses to AZD1222 COVID-19 vaccine (dated by TCRdb to about 2021). For context, the study as a whole: AZD1222 recipients with second doses at about 4 weeks or about 12 weeks were pooled, because spike-specific TCR depth and breadth did not differ between schedules. A total of around 240 trial participants underwent TCR sequencing, of whom about 210 had received two doses of AZD1222 and 26 had received two doses of the MenACWY control vaccine. Enrollment into the trials was organized by age into subgroups of 18-55, 56-69 and 70-plus years, and those subgroups contained 148, 28 and 57 TCR-sequenced participants, respectively.

The CDR3 regions of human TCRbeta chains were subjected to immunosequencing. Concerning the study's data processing: Repertoire TCRs were matched against a reference library of SARS-CoV-2-specific TCRs generated with the MIRA antigen-specificity platform. Breadth was defined as the fraction of unique TCRs that were SARS-CoV-2-associated, and depth was defined as the fraction of total T cells that were SARS-CoV-2-associated. Using the MIRA data, each spike-specific TCR was assigned both to the spike region to which the TCR was reactive and to a CD4 or CD8 class. Log10-transformed breadth and depth values were compared by one-way ANOVA with Sidak's multiple comparisons tests. Held by TCRdb, this immuneACCESS table contains in-frame sequences only and omits some clones. Under half of the omission traces to an unresolved V gene where checked; the cause of the rest is unknown. V and J calls and clone size are as listed in that table; D and trimming were resolved from the DNA. Across this sample there are under 150,000 clones, with 85% to 95% seen only once. Of the sample, approximately 1.8% falls within the top ten clones.

From a lookup of the germline V gene, CDR1 and CDR2 are SGHRS and YFSETQ. From cysteine to phenylalanine, the CDR3 is 13 amino acids long. The kept DNA is CDR3 alone, 39 bases in frame from the first base. Relative to germline, V is 0 bases shorter and J is 1 base shorter, with 3 bases between their ends. Study-level results and caveats: Epitopes outside the regions mutated in the B.1.351 and B.1.1.7 variants were reportedly recognized by nearly half of the unique spike-specific TCRs. Conclusions about previously exposed vaccinees are limited because only six or seven AZD1222 recipients were SARS-CoV-2 seropositive at baseline. CD4 TCRs associated with the vaccine covered the entire spike protein, and the dominant responses were in regions 160-218 and 743-854. Because no samples from the day 14 peak response were available, repertoires could be characterized only after the peak T cell response. Participants were mostly white British, with more females than males. The authors suggested clonal diversity may have been underestimated. In the small 56-69-year group, the increase in depth fell short of significance, most likely because of low power. After two AZD1222 doses, both the breadth and the depth of spike-specific TCRs were significantly higher than at day 0 and than in MenACWY recipients.

The meaning of the sample's time point label: baseline before first vaccination. Samples from vaccinated people were obtained from the UK trials COV001 and COV002, which included a single-blind randomized controlled phase 2/3 trial of AZD1222 (ChAdOx1 nCoV-19) in healthy adults. For TCRbeta chain sequencing, PBMC samples from trial participants were taken at day 0 and at day 28 after the second dose. The origin of this receptor is an adult in good health. The rearrangement combines TRBV5-1 with TRBJ2-3; the D gene cannot be named for sure. This sample comprised peripheral blood, obtained on day 0 of AZD1222 vaccination. The base sequence is TGCGCCAGCAGCTTGGACGGCACAGATACGCAGTATTTT. Its protein reads: CASSLDGTDTQYF.